This T cell receptor (beta chain) was identified in a study of OX40 agonist ivuxolimab in advanced cancers. The overall study: Treatment of patients was with ivuxolimab, an agonistic anti-OX40 (CD134) antibody. With a range of roughly 23 to 85, age averaged about 58 years, and more than 75% were male. Findings and limits, study-wide: Some nonresponders also had low normalized T-cell clonal expansion.

CDR1 is SGHTA and CDR2 is FQGNSA in the germline V gene. The CDR3 is 16 amino acids. V was clipped by 5 bases and J by 1 base; unmatched bases: 8. This table comes from immunoSEQ multiplex PCR, and its TCRdb copy is limited to in-frame clones, with some not included. The repertoire consists of around 63,000 clones, with roughly 87% occurring once and the leading ten covering roughly 5%. As concerns this clone: Antigen unknown.

The sequencing here drew on CD4+ or CD8+ T cells sorted from blood, taken in a trial of the OX40 agonist ivuxolimab. The rearrangement uses TRBV7-2 and TRBJ2-1; 7 bases map to TRBD1. The TCR originated in an adult with an advanced solid tumor such as melanoma, head and neck, liver or kidney cancer. CDR3 bases: TGTGCCAGCAGCCCGTCAGGGGGTAGTTCCTACAATGAGCAGTTCTTC. This translates into CASSPSGGSSYNEQFF.